Shown below are 15 T cell receptor beta chains from a single sample sequenced in a study of T cells in localized non-small cell lung cancer. Produced via immunoSEQ multiplex PCR; TCRdb's table is partial and in-frame only. The sample lists 130,000 or so clones, roughly 90% occurring once. Material: peripheral blood, obtained before any cancer treatment. Receptor source: a female donor older than 55 with stage I lung adenocarcinoma.

This chain joins TRBV30 and TRBJ1-2; D possibly corresponds to TRBD1 (6 bases). V was trimmed by 1 base and J by 0 bases, leaving 12 bases between them. CDR3 size: 15 residues. Germline values: CDR1 GTSNPN, CDR2 SVGIG (reference sequence). The DNA for the CDR3 is TGTGCCTGGAGTGCCGCCAGGGGTTCTAACTATGGCTACACCTTC. It codes for CAWSAARGSNYGYTF.

V usage is TRBV11-2 and J usage is TRBJ2-7, with 7 nucleotides matching TRBD2. This CDR3 has 13 residues. Germline CDR1 and CDR2: SGHAT and FQNNGV. The J segment lost 2 bases and the V segment lost 6 bases, leaving 4 bases of the junction unmatched. CDR3: CASSRGETYEQYF. For the CDR3, the DNA is TGTGCCAGCAGTCGGGGGGAGACCTACGAGCAGTACTTC. Full variable domain (rest looked up from reference TRBV11-2 and TRBJ2-7): EAGVAQSPRYKIIEKRQSVAFWCNPISGHATLYWYQQILGQGPKLLIQFQNNGVVDDSQLPKDRFSAERLKGVDSTLKIQPAKLEDSAVYLCASSRGETYEQYFGPGTRLTVT.

The chain recombines TRBV28 with TRBJ2-3, with 7 bases fitting TRBD1. After removal of 5 bases from V and 5 bases from J, the junction contained 10 bases not matched to a gene. CDR3 length equals 15 residues. Germline loops: CDR1 MDHEN, CDR2 SYDVKM. The CDR3 sequence: CASSDHDRELDTQYF. In nucleotides, the CDR3 is TGTGCCAGCAGTGACCACGACAGGGAGTTAGATACGCAGTATTTT.

The chain employs TRBV10-3 and TRBJ2-7, with TRBD2 identical over 10 bases. From germline, CDR1 is ENHRY and CDR2 SYGVKD. The CDR3 extends over 14 amino acids. With V trimmed by 6 bases and J by 6 bases, 8 bases remained unmatched. DNA of the CDR3: TGTGCCATCAGGGCTTTTAGCGGGAGGTCCGAGCAGTACTTC. Translated: CAIRAFSGRSEQYF.

The rearrangement joins TRBV19 to TRBJ2-7; 9 bases agree with TRBD1. Germline V gene data show CDR1 as LNHDA and CDR2 as SQIVND (reference sequence). CDR3 length: 15 amino acids. The V gene end was trimmed by 6 bases and the J gene end by 0 bases; junction bases not matched to a gene: 6. CDR3 nucleotides: TGTGCCAGTAGGGACAGGGGACTTAGCTCCTACGAGCAGTACTTC. Translating gives CASRDRGLSSYEQYF.

The chain combines TRBV4-2 with TRBJ1-1; D remains ambiguous. This CDR3 has 15 amino acids. The germline gives CDR1 LGHNA, CDR2 YNFKEQ. The germline V and J ends were trimmed by 0 bases and 5 bases, with 13 bases remaining between them. Here the CDR3 DNA reads TGTGCCAGCAGCCAAGATCTTCGGGCTGGGACTGAAGCTTTCTTT. Amino acid sequence: CASSQDLRAGTEAFF.

The chain uses TRBV9 and TRBJ1-2, with D possibly matching TRBD1 (5 bases). Germline V gene data show CDR1 as SGDLS and CDR2 as YYNGEE. The germline V and J ends were trimmed by 4 bases and 6 bases, with 13 bases remaining between them. This CDR3 is 13 amino acids long. The CDR3 spells CASSSSGGNGYTF. In DNA, the CDR3 is TGTGCCAGCAGCTCCAGTGGGGGGAATGGCTACACCTTC.

The V gene is TRBV5-1, the J gene TRBJ2-2, with a weak D call TRBD1 (5 bases). Germline V gives CDR1 SGHRS, CDR2 YFSETQ. The CDR3 spans 13 residues. The ends were cut back, 3 bases at V and 4 bases at J, with 7 bases in the middle. CDR3 DNA: TGCGCCAGCAGCTCTGGGGCCACCGGGGAGCTGTTTTTT. It codes for CASSSGATGELFF.

V gene TRBV5-6 combines with J gene TRBJ1-4; unclear D gene. The V and J ends lost 1 base and 8 bases respectively, with 15 bases between them. The CDR3 sequence is 15 residues long. Germline V gives CDR1 SGHDT, CDR2 YYEEEE. The chain's CDR3 is CASSLTPTIGEKLFF. The CDR3 DNA reads TGTGCCAGCAGCTTGACTCCCACCATAGGGGAAAAACTGTTTTTT.

The chain couples TRBV29-1 to TRBJ2-7; D is ambiguous. Germline V CDR1 and CDR2: SQVTM, ANQGSEA. This CDR3 has 11 amino acids. The germline V and J ends were trimmed by 7 bases and 3 bases, with 10 bases remaining between them. DNA of the CDR3: TGCAGCGGTGTTAACGACTACGAGCAGTACTTC. Amino acid sequence: CSGVNDYEQYF.

This clone appeared a single time. The chain couples TRBV14 to TRBJ2-7; no clear D gene. The ends were cut back, 2 bases at V and 6 bases at J, with 14 bases in the middle. This CDR3 spans 14 amino acids. The germline V gene encodes CDR1 SGHDN and CDR2 FVKESK. In DNA form, the CDR3 reads TGTGCCAGCAGCCAAATGACTGCGGTCTCCGAGCAGTACTTC. This gives the protein CASSQMTAVSEQYF.

This sequence joins TRBV2 and TRBJ2-5; D is undetermined. Trimming removed 7 bases from V and 2 bases from J, with 14 bases in between. There are 14 residues in the CDR3. Looked up from germline, CDR1 is SNHLY and CDR2 is FYNNEI. CDR3 DNA sequence: TGTGCCAGCAAGTATAGGGTCTTACAAGAGACCCAGTACTTC. This codes for CASKYRVLQETQYF. The complete variable domain, with remaining parts taken from reference TRBV2 and TRBJ2-5, reads EPEVTQTPSHQVTQMGQEVILRCVPISNHLYFYWYRQILGQKVEFLVSFYNNEISEKSEIFDDQFSVERPDGSNFTLKIRSTKLEDSAMYFCASKYRVLQETQYFGPGTRLLVL.

The J gene is TRBJ2-4, the V gene TRBV28; TRBD2 is a possible D gene (5 bases). Germline CDR1 and CDR2: MDHEN and SYDVKM. The CDR3 sequence is 14 residues long. The ends were cut back, 6 bases at V and 6 bases at J, with 15 bases in the middle. This CDR3 reads CASSPTRSRNIQYF. The CDR3, as DNA: TGTGCCAGCAGCCCTACTAGGAGTCGAAACATTCAGTACTTC.

The chain joins TRBV2 to TRBJ2-3, with unresolved D. V was shortened by 4 bases and J by 1 base, with 9 bases between the two germline ends. This CDR3 spans 14 amino acids. CDR1 and CDR2 from the germline V gene are SNHLY and FYNNEI. CDR3 nucleotides: TGTGCCAGCAGTGGGGTGACTCGCACAGATACGCAGTATTTT. It translates to CASSGVTRTDTQYF.

V usage is TRBV10-3 and J usage is TRBJ2-2, with D possibly being TRBD1 (6 bases). This CDR3 has 14 amino acids. Trimming shortened V by 7 bases and J by 5 bases, and 14 bases separated the two germline ends. CDR1 is ENHRY, CDR2 SYGVKD, per germline. CDR3 bases: TGTGCCATCAAGCAAGACAGGAGTACCGGGGAGCTGTTTTTT. Amino acids: CAIKQDRSTGELFF.